This T cell receptor (beta chain) stems from a study of blood T cell repertoires in COVID-19. In the study overall: Material from acute and convalescent COVID-19 was sourced from the United States, Italy and Spain.

This clone came up a few times. The assay was immunoSEQ multiplex PCR, and TCRdb's table has in-frame clones only and misses some. The sample has about 180,000 clones, more than 75% seen once. This CDR3 has 17 residues. This TCR was recovered from an older person with COVID-19, enrolled during active disease. What was sequenced was peripheral blood. This chain connects TRBV21-1 to TRBJ1-1; TRBD1 is the table's D call, not checked against the DNA. TRBV21-1 counts as a pseudogene. CDR3 DNA: TGTGCCAGCAGCAAAGCTTCACCGGGACACAAGAACACTGAAGCTTTCTTT. It yields the protein CASSKASPGHKNTEAFF.